This T cell receptor beta chain was retrieved from a study of blood T cell repertoires in COVID-19. Across the whole study: T cells, B-cell-depleted T cells, or PBMCs supplied cDNA or gDNA.

The repertoire was sequenced with immunoSEQ multiplex PCR; TCRdb's copy has only in-frame clones and lacks some. Of 120,000 to 150,000 clones listed, 87% are singletons. Sequenced: peripheral blood. The TCR was taken from a woman between 45 and 65 years old with acute or convalescent COVID-19.

The CDR3 DNA reads as TGTGCCAGCGAAAAGGGGGATAACACCGGGGAGCTGTTTTTT. Translating gives CASEKGDNTGELFF. V usage is TRBV27 and J usage is TRBJ2-2, with TRBD1 as a possible D gene (6 bases). The CDR3 length is 14 residues. V dropped 8 bases and J dropped 2 bases, with 12 bases sitting between them. The germline CDR1 and CDR2 sequences are MNHEY and SMNVEV (reference sequence).